Below, one TCR beta chain is given with its context. This sample was included in a study of blood T cell repertoires in COVID-19. Study in general: COVID-19 samples from acute and convalescent phases originated in the United States, Italy and Spain.

In the source study's methods: Nucleated cell number was recorded as an estimate derived from reference gene primer amplification. Some clones are missing from TCRdb's copy, which holds only in-frame ones; the method was immunoSEQ multiplex PCR. V and J calls and clone size follow that table, whereas D and trimming were derived from the DNA. Altogether about 75,000 clones are present, 75% to 85% being singletons, with the ten largest covering around 22%. Germline V gene sequence: CDR1 ENHRY, CDR2 SYGVKD. The CDR3 has 15 amino acids. V trimming: 0 bases; J trimming: 7 bases; junction bases outside the gene matches: 5.

The sample was peripheral blood. The chain is built from TRBV10-3 and TRBJ1-5, with TRBD1 matching over 8 bases. The receptor was isolated from a woman between 45 and 60 years old with acute or convalescent COVID-19. DNA for the CDR3: TGTGCCATCAGTGAGTCAGGGACAGGCGTGCAGCCCCAGCATTTT. Its protein product is CAISESGTGVQPQHF.